Listed below are T cell receptor beta chains from one sample, sequenced in a study of cytomegalovirus exposure and HLA in healthy donors. Sequencing was performed with immunoSEQ multiplex PCR; in TCRdb, only in-frame clones are kept and a portion is missing. The data hold 95,000 to 100,000 clones, with 60% to 80% observed a single time. Sequenced input: PBMCs. The receptors here all came from a female donor in good health and CMV-seronegative. Each CDR3 is given with its conserved first and last residue. Each record gives: clone size, J gene, D gene, V gene, CDR3 DNA, CDR3 protein. The D gene is left open where the match is weak. Clone size is shown for a subset of rows, as once, few, many or a class of expanded clone.

clone size: NA
J gene: TRBJ1-2
D gene: NA
V gene: TRBV2
CDR3 DNA: TGTGCCAGCAGCAGGACAGCCTATGGCTACACCTTC
CDR3 protein: CASSRTAYGYTF

clone size: NA
J gene: TRBJ1-4
D gene: NA
V gene: TRBV30
CDR3 DNA: TGTGCCTTTAATCTCCTGGGCAGTAATGAAAAACTGTTTTTT
CDR3 protein: CAFNLLGSNEKLFF

clone size: few
J gene: TRBJ2-7
D gene: TRBD1
V gene: TRBV28
CDR3 DNA: TGTGCCAGCAGTTTCCCGGACCGGGACAGATCCTACGAGCAGTACTTC
CDR3 protein: CASSFPDRDRSYEQYF

clone size: NA
J gene: TRBJ2-3
D gene: NA
V gene: TRBV7-3
CDR3 DNA: TGTGCCAGCAGCTTAGGACTTTACACAGATACGCAGTATTTT
CDR3 protein: CASSLGLYTDTQYF

clone size: NA
J gene: TRBJ1-2
D gene: TRBD1
V gene: TRBV11-3
CDR3 DNA: TGTGCCAGCAGCCTAAATTCGGGACAGGGGATCTACACCTTC
CDR3 protein: CASSLNSGQGIYTF

clone size: NA
J gene: TRBJ2-7
D gene: TRBD2
V gene: TRBV5-4
CDR3 DNA: TGTGCCAGCAGCTCTACCCGAGCGGGGGGAAGCTCCTACGAGCAGTACTTC
CDR3 protein: CASSSTRAGGSSYEQYF

clone size: NA
J gene: TRBJ1-6
D gene: TRBD1
V gene: TRBV6-6
CDR3 DNA: TGTGCCAGCAGTCGGGACAGGGTCTATAATTCACCCCTCCACTTT
CDR3 protein: CASSRDRVYNSPLHF

clone size: NA
J gene: TRBJ1-2
D gene: NA
V gene: TRBV2
CDR3 DNA: TGTGCCGGTCATAGGGAGGGGTGGGATGGCTACACCTTC
CDR3 protein: CAGHREGWDGYTF

clone size: NA
J gene: TRBJ1-1
D gene: NA
V gene: TRBV19
CDR3 DNA: TGTGCCAGTAGTATAGCAGAGAACACTGAAGCTTTCTTT
CDR3 protein: CASSIAENTEAFF

clone size: NA
J gene: TRBJ2-6
D gene: NA
V gene: TRBV28
CDR3 DNA: TGTGCCAGCAGTTACAGGGACCAGACAGGGGCCAACGTCCTGACTTTC
CDR3 protein: CASSYRDQTGANVLTF

clone size: NA
J gene: TRBJ1-1
D gene: TRBD1
V gene: TRBV6-1
CDR3 DNA: TGTGCCAGCAGTGGGCGGACAGGGGGTAGGGCTGAAGCTTTCTTT
CDR3 protein: CASSGRTGGRAEAFF

clone size: once
J gene: TRBJ2-1
D gene: NA
V gene: TRBV20-1
CDR3 DNA: TGCAGTGCTCGCGTGGTGAATGAGCAGTTCTTC
CDR3 protein: CSARVVNEQFF